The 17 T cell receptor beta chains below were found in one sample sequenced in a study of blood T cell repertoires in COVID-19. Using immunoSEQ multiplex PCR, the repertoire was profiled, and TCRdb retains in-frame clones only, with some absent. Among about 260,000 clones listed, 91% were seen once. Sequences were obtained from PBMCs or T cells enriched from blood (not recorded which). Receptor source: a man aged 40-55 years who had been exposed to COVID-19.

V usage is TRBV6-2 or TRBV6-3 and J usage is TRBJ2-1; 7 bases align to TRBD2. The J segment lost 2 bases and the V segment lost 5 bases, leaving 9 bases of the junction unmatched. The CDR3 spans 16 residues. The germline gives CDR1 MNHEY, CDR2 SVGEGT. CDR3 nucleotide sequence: TGTGCCAGCAGTCCCTCTTGGCGGGAGCCCTACAATGAGCAGTTCTTC. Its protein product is CASSPSWREPYNEQFF.

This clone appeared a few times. The CDR3 sequence: CASSSTGAATSYNSPLHF. CDR3 DNA: TGTGCCAGCAGCTCAACAGGGGCCGCTACCTCCTATAATTCACCCCTCCACTTT. V gene TRBV9 combines with J gene TRBJ1-6; 7 bases match TRBD1. Germline V gives CDR1 SGDLS, CDR2 YYNGEE. V dropped 4 bases and J dropped 0; count of bases not matched to a gene: 10. This CDR3 is built from 18 residues.

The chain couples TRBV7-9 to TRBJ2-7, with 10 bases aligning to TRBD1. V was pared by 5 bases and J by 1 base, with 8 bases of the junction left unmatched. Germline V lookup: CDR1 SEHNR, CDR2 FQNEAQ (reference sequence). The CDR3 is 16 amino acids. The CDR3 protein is CASSDRTGGDSYEQYF. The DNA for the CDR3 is TGTGCCAGCAGCGATCGGACAGGGGGGGATTCCTACGAGCAGTACTTC. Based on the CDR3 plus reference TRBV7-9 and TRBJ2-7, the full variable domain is DTGVSQNPRHKITKRGQNVTFRCDPISEHNRLYWYRQTLGQGPEFLTYFQNEAQLEKSRLLSDRFSAERPKGSFSTLEIQRTEQGDSAMYLCASSDRTGGDSYEQYFGPGTRLTVT.

Here the CDR3 reads CASSQEWDRATEAFF. Here the CDR3 DNA reads TGTGCCAGCAGCCAAGAATGGGACAGGGCCACTGAAGCTTTCTTT. This chain uses TRBV3-1 (or the pseudogene TRBV3-2) with TRBJ1-1; 9 bases agree with TRBD1. This CDR3 has 15 amino acids. With 0 bases clipped from V and 4 bases from J, the junction kept 3 bases outside the gene matches. Germline CDR1 and CDR2: LGHDT and YNNKEL (reference sequence).

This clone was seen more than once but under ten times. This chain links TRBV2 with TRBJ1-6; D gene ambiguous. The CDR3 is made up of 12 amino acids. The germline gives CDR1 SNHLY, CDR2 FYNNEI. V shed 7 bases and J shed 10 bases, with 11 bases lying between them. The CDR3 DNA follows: TGTGCCAGCACCGGTTGGGAGTCACCCCTCCACTTT. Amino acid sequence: CASTGWESPLHF.

CDR3 protein: CASRVAPTEGEAFF. DNA of the CDR3: TGTGCCAGCAGAGTGGCTCCGACCGAGGGTGAAGCTTTCTTT. The chain has TRBV28 and TRBJ1-1; D is ambiguous. This CDR3 spans 14 amino acids. Trimming cost V 6 bases and J 7 bases, with 18 bases left between them. Germline V gene sequence: CDR1 MDHEN, CDR2 SYDVKM.

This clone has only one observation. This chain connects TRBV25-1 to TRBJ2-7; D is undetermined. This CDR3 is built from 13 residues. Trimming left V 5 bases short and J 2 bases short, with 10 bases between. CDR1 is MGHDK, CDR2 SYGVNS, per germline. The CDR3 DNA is TGTGCCAGCAGTCCTACGAGCACCTACGAGCAGTACTTC. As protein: CASSPTSTYEQYF.

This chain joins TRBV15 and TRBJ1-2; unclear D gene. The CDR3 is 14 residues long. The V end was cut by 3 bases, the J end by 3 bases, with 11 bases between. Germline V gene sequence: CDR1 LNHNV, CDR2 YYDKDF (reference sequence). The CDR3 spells CATSSFGSDYGYTF. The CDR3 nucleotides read TGTGCCACCAGCAGTTTCGGGTCAGACTATGGCTACACCTTC. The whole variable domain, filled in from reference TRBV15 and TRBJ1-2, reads DAMVIQNPRYQVTQFGKPVTLSCSQTLNHNVMYWYQQKSSQAPKLLFHYYDKDFNNEADTPDNFQSRRPNTSFCFLDIRSPGLGDTAMYLCATSSFGSDYGYTFGSGTRLTVV.

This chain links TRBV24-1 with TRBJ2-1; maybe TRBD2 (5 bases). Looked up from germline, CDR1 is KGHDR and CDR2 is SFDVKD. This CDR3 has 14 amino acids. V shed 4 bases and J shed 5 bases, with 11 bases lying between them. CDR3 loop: CATSDPAEDNEQFF. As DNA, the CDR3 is TGTGCCACCAGTGACCCTGCGGAGGACAATGAGCAGTTCTTC.

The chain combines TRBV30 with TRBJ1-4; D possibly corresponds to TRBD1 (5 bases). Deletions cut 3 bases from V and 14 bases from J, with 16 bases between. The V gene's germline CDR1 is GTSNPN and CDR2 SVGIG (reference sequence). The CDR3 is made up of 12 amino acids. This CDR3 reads CAWRLLGTGLFF. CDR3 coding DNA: TGTGCCTGGAGGTTATTGGGGACTGGGCTGTTTTTT.

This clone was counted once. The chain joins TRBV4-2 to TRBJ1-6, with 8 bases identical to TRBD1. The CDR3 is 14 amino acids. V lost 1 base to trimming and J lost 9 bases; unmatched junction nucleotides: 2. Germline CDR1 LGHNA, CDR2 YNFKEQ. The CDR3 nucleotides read TGTGCCAGCAGCCAAGGGACAGGGACTTCACCCCTCCACTTT. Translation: CASSQGTGTSPLHF.

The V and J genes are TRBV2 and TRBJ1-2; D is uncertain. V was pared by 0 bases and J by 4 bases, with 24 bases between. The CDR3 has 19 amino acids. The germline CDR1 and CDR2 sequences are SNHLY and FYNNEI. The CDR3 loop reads CASSEASLVLLGRGYGYTF. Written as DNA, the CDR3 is TGTGCCAGCAGTGAAGCTTCCCTCGTGTTGTTGGGCCGGGGCTATGGCTACACCTTC. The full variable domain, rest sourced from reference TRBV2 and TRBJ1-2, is EPEVTQTPSHQVTQMGQEVILRCVPISNHLYFYWYRQILGQKVEFLVSFYNNEISEKSEIFDDQFSVERPDGSNFTLKIRSTKLEDSAMYFCASSEASLVLLGRGYGYTFGSGTRLTVV.

CDR3 in amino acids: CASTANTGELFF. CDR3 nucleotides: TGTGCCAGCACAGCGAACACCGGGGAGCTGTTTTTT. The V gene is TRBV28, the J gene TRBJ2-2; D remains unclear. V gave up 7 bases and J gave up 0 bases, with 3 bases separating them. The CDR3 has 12 residues. In germline, CDR1 is MDHEN, CDR2 SYDVKM. Supplemented by reference TRBV28 and TRBJ2-2, the full variable domain reads DVKVTQSSRYLVKRTGEKVFLECVQDMDHENMFWYRQDPGLGLRLIYFSYDVKMKEKGDIPEGYSVSREKKERFSLILESASTNQTSMYLCASTANTGELFFGEGSRLTVL.

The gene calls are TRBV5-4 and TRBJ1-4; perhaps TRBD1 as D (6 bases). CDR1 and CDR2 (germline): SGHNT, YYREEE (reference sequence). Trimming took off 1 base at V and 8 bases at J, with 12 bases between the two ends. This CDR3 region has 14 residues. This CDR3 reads CASSLSGGPEKLFF. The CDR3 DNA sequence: TGTGCCAGCAGCTTGTCGGGGGGCCCAGAAAAACTGTTTTTT.

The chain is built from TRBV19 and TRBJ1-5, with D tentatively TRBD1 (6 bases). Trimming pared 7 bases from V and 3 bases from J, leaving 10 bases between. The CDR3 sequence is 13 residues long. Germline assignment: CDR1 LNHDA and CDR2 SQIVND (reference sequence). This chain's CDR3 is CASTQGYNQPQHF. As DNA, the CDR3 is TGTGCCAGTACACAGGGTTACAATCAGCCCCAGCATTTT.

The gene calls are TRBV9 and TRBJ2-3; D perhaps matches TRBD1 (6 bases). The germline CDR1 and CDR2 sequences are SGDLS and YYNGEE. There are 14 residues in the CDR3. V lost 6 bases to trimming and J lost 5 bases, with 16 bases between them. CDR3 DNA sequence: TGTGCCAGCACCCTAGGGGGATCGGTAGATACGCAGTATTTT. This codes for CASTLGGSVDTQYF. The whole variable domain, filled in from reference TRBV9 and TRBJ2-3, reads DSGVTQTPKHLITATGQRVTLRCSPRSGDLSVYWYQQSLDQGLQFLIQYYNGEERAKGNILERFSAQQFPDLHSELNLSSLELGDSALYFCASTLGGSVDTQYFGPGTRLTVL.

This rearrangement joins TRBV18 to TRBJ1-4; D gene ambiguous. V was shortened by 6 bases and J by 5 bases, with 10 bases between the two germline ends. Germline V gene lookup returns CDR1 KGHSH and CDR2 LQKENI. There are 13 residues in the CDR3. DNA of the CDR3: TGTGCCAGCTCGACTCTCGAGAATGAAAAACTGTTTTTT. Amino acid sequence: CASSTLENEKLFF.